A single sample is the source of the 25 T cell receptor beta chains below, sequenced in a study of blood T cell repertoires in COVID-19. Some clones are missing from TCRdb's copy, which holds only in-frame ones; the method was immunoSEQ multiplex PCR. The sample yields about 430,000 clones, roughly 84% seen once. Material: PBMCs or T cells enriched from blood (not recorded which). The receptors shown here come from a woman between 18 and 30 years old who had been exposed to COVID-19.

This clone was picked up one time. V is TRBV9 and J is TRBJ1-4; D is unresolved. The CDR3 extends over 13 amino acids. The V gene lost 3 bases and the J gene lost 4 bases, with 7 bases spanning the gap. The germline gives CDR1 SGDLS, CDR2 YYNGEE. This CDR3 reads CASSGRSNEKLFF. The CDR3 DNA reads TGTGCCAGCAGCGGCCGGAGTAATGAAAAACTGTTTTTT.

The genes are TRBV5-4 and TRBJ2-2; D may be TRBD1 (5 bases). Deletions cut 0 bases from V and 4 bases from J, with 10 bases between. This CDR3 region has 15 residues. Germline V lookup: CDR1 SGHNT, CDR2 YYREEE (reference sequence). Here the CDR3 reads CASSLAGYGTGELFF. CDR3 coding DNA: TGTGCCAGCAGCTTGGCAGGGTACGGCACCGGGGAGCTGTTTTTT.

This clone was recorded only once. The J gene is TRBJ1-5, the V gene TRBV23-1; 9 bases line up with TRBD1. TRBV23-1 is marked as an open reading frame, function uncertain. The CDR3 has 15 residues. Trimming took 6 bases from V and 5 from J; bases not matched to a gene: 8. Here the CDR3 DNA reads TGCGCCAGCAGCCCGACAGGGGGTAAGGATCAGCCCCAGCATTTT. It translates to CASSPTGGKDQPQHF.

Only a few counts were recorded for this clone. The DNA for the CDR3 is TGTGCCAGCAGCGGGACAGGGACCTACGAGCAGTACTTC. This encodes CASSGTGTYEQYF. The chain has TRBV11-3 and TRBJ2-7, with TRBD1 identical over 9 bases. Germline V gene sequence: CDR1 SGHNT, CDR2 YENEEA. The CDR3 is made up of 13 amino acids. Germline trimming cut 5 bases from V and 2 bases from J; bases unmatched to any gene: 1.

V gene TRBV27 combines with J gene TRBJ1-1; D may be TRBD1 (6 bases). V was shortened by 4 bases and J by 3 bases, with 21 bases between the two germline ends. The CDR3 is 17 residues long. Looked up from germline, CDR1 is MNHEY and CDR2 is SMNVEV (reference sequence). CDR3 sequence: CASSSYPVGAYDTEAFF. The CDR3 DNA reads TGTGCCAGCAGTTCCTACCCCGTGGGGGCGTATGACACTGAAGCTTTCTTT.

The rearrangement links TRBV6-1 to TRBJ2-5; weak D call: TRBD1 (6 bases). Germline CDR1 reads MNHNS; CDR2 reads SASEGT. This CDR3 contains 15 residues. Trimming removed 4 bases at V and 5 bases at J, with 17 bases between. This CDR3 reads CASSGAQGLRETQYF. The CDR3 DNA follows: TGTGCCAGCAGTGGAGCTCAGGGGCTTAGGGAGACCCAGTACTTC.

This sequence joins TRBV29-1 and TRBJ1-1; D ambiguous. CDR3 length: 14 amino acids. In germline, CDR1 is SQVTM, CDR2 ANQGSEA. V was clipped by 7 bases and J by 6 bases, with 21 bases between them. As DNA, the CDR3 is TGCAGCGCTCAGCCCCGCATCGAGGGTGCTGAAGCTTTCTTT. This encodes CSAQPRIEGAEAFF.

V usage is TRBV9 and J usage is TRBJ1-1; D perhaps matches TRBD1 (5 bases). Germline CDR1 is SGDLS and CDR2 is YYNGEE. There are 14 residues in the CDR3. Trimming shortened V by 3 bases and J by 1 base, and 10 bases separated the two germline ends. The CDR3 DNA sequence: TGTGCCAGCAGCGCCCGACAGAAGAACACTGAAGCTTTCTTT. It codes for CASSARQKNTEAFF.

Only one count was recorded for this clone. The V gene is TRBV7-8, the J gene TRBJ1-1; 7 bases agree with TRBD1. The CDR3 is 14 amino acids. Germline V gene sequence: CDR1 SGHVS, CDR2 FQNEAQ. Germline trimming cut 3 bases from V and 1 base from J; bases unmatched to any gene: 2. The CDR3 loop reads CASSLAGGNTEAFF. CDR3 coding DNA: TGTGCCAGCAGCTTGGCAGGGGGGAACACTGAAGCTTTCTTT. The whole variable domain, filled in from reference TRBV7-8 and TRBJ1-1, reads GAGVSQSPRYKVAKRGQDVALRCDPISGHVSLFWYQQALGQGPEFLTYFQNEAQLDKSGLPSDRFFAERPEGSVSTLKIQRTQQEDSAVYLCASSLAGGNTEAFFGQGTRLTVV.

The chain is built from TRBV30 and TRBJ2-5, with 8 nucleotides matching TRBD1. CDR3 size: 15 residues. CDR1 is GTSNPN and CDR2 is SVGIG in the germline V gene (reference sequence). Germline trimming cut 0 bases from V and 1 base from J; bases unmatched to any gene: 4. The CDR3 DNA follows: TGTGCCTGGAGTGTACAGGGGGGTGTCCAAGAGACCCAGTACTTC. Translated, it gives CAWSVQGGVQETQYF.

The V gene is TRBV6-5, the J gene TRBJ1-2; 10 nucleotides align to TRBD1. V dropped 7 bases and J dropped 8; count of bases not matched to a gene: 10. This CDR3 has 14 amino acids. The germline gives CDR1 MNHEY, CDR2 SVGAGI. The CDR3 here is CASMYDRGLRGYTF. The CDR3 DNA sequence: TGTGCCAGCATGTACGACAGGGGGCTTAGGGGCTACACCTTC.

The chain combines TRBV28 with TRBJ1-2, with 8 bases identical to TRBD1. Trimming took 5 bases from V and 7 from J; bases not matched to a gene: 12. The germline gives CDR1 MDHEN, CDR2 SYDVKM. The CDR3 is 15 amino acids. CDR3 protein: CASSTGGGFLSGYTF. The CDR3 DNA reads TGTGCCAGCAGTACAGGGGGGGGGTTTTTAAGTGGCTACACCTTC.

J is TRBJ1-2 and V is TRBV7-3; a possible D gene is TRBD1 (6 bases). CDR3 length equals 15 residues. Trimming stripped 5 bases from V and 8 bases from J, with 21 bases between. Germline CDR1 and CDR2: SGHTA and FQGTGA. CDR3 sequence reads: CASSPRGHRAEGYTF. The CDR3 DNA sequence: TGTGCCAGCAGCCCGCGAGGGCACAGGGCAGAAGGCTACACCTTC.

The chain has TRBV20-1 and TRBJ2-1; no clear D. Germline V gene lookup returns CDR1 DFQATT and CDR2 SNEGSKA (reference sequence). Trimming stripped 7 bases from V and 8 bases from J, with 9 bases between. CDR3 length: 10 amino acids. The CDR3 reads CSVAEYEQFF. CDR3 coding DNA: TGCAGTGTCGCCGAGTATGAGCAGTTCTTC.

V gene TRBV28 combines with J gene TRBJ2-2, with 12 bases that match TRBD2. The ends lost 6 bases at V and 10 bases at J; junction bases unmatched: 15. The CDR3 length is 17 residues. CDR1 is MDHEN and CDR2 is SYDVKM in the germline V gene. CDR3 sequence: CASRPARTSGTGVELFF. As DNA, the CDR3 is TGTGCCAGCAGACCTGCCCGGACTAGCGGGACTGGAGTGGAGCTGTTTTTT.

In its sample, this clone was seen a few times. This chain uses TRBV6-4 with TRBJ2-3, with no clear D. The V end was cut by 4 bases, the J end by 0 bases, with 5 bases between. The V gene's germline CDR1 is MRHNA and CDR2 SNTAGT. The CDR3 runs to 13 residues. The CDR3 here is CASSVASTDTQYF. CDR3 nucleotide sequence: TGTGCCAGCAGTGTGGCTAGCACAGATACGCAGTATTTT.

The chain combines TRBV4-2 with TRBJ1-5, with 7 nucleotides matching TRBD1. Germline V gives CDR1 LGHNA, CDR2 YNFKEQ. The CDR3 has 15 residues. The ends lost 4 bases at V and 0 bases at J; junction bases unmatched: 3. CDR3 sequence: CASSRGTDSNQPQHF. The CDR3 region has the DNA TGTGCCAGCAGCCGCGGGACAGATAGCAATCAGCCCCAGCATTTT.

This clone was detected only once. CDR3 nucleotides: TGTGCCAGCAGCCCCGGGGGCGGGGGGGACACAGATACGCAGTATTTT. As protein: CASSPGGGGDTDTQYF. The chain recombines TRBV5-4 with TRBJ2-3, with 9 bases identical to TRBD2. Germline V lookup: CDR1 SGHNT, CDR2 YYREEE (reference sequence). CDR3 length equals 16 residues. The V segment lost 4 bases and the J segment 2 bases; nucleotides outside the gene matches: 8.

The V and J genes are TRBV12-3 or TRBV12-4 and TRBJ2-3; the D gene is possibly TRBD1 (6 bases). There are 13 residues in the CDR3. Trimming removed 7 bases from V and 3 bases from J, with 11 bases in between. CDR3 sequence (DNA): TGTGCCAGCACCCGGGACACAACAGATACGCAGTATTTT. Translating it yields CASTRDTTDTQYF.

The V call is TRBV29-1, the J call TRBJ2-7; TRBD1 matches at 8 bases. Germline V gene lookup returns CDR1 SQVTM and CDR2 ANQGSEA. The CDR3 is made up of 13 amino acids. The trim removed 6 bases at V and 5 bases at J, leaving 9 bases unmatched. CDR3 in DNA: TGCAGCGTGATCAGGGGGCTGAGGGACGAGCAGTACTTC. Amino acid sequence: CSVIRGLRDEQYF.

This rearrangement joins TRBV19 to TRBJ1-4, with 7 nucleotides matching TRBD1. The V gene's germline CDR1 is LNHDA and CDR2 SQIVND (reference sequence). The CDR3 is made up of 16 amino acids. Losses at the gene ends were 5 bases for V and 0 bases for J; bases not matched to a gene: 6. The CDR3 protein is CASSPTGQTTNEKLFF. The CDR3 DNA reads as TGTGCCAGTAGTCCGACGGGACAGACAACTAATGAAAAACTGTTTTTT.

This chain links TRBV13 with TRBJ2-7; TRBD2 is a possible D gene (5 bases). Trimming cost V 2 bases and J 2 bases, with 16 bases left between them. The germline V gene encodes CDR1 PRHDT and CDR2 FYEKMQ (reference sequence). The CDR3 sequence is 16 residues long. The CDR3 loop reads CASSLRGLKGPYEQYF. For the CDR3, the DNA is TGTGCCAGCAGCTTAAGAGGGTTGAAGGGCCCCTACGAGCAGTACTTC.

This clone was counted a single time. The chain is built from TRBV5-1 and TRBJ1-2; TRBD1 matches 9 bases. J was trimmed by 7 bases and V by 0 bases; bases with no gene match: 7. The CDR3 spans 15 residues. The germline CDR1 and CDR2 sequences are SGHRS and YFSETQ. The DNA for the CDR3 is TGCGCCAGCAGCTTGGTTACAGGGGGCTTAAGTGGCTACACCTTC. Its protein product is CASSLVTGGLSGYTF.

The rearrangement uses TRBV27 and TRBJ2-1; TRBD2 is a possible D gene (5 bases). The V gene lost 8 bases and the J gene lost 1 base, with 21 bases spanning the gap. Looked up from germline, CDR1 is MNHEY and CDR2 is SMNVEV (reference sequence). CDR3 length: 17 residues. The CDR3 nucleotides are TGTGCCAGCTATCCCAGTCCATGGGAGCTGTCCTACAATGAGCAGTTCTTC. Its translation is CASYPSPWELSYNEQFF.

The rearrangement uses TRBV6-1 and TRBJ1-2, with 12 bases aligning to TRBD1. CDR1 is MNHNS, CDR2 SASEGT, per germline. J was trimmed by 1 base and V by 3 bases; bases with no gene match: 9. The CDR3 has 18 amino acids. CDR3 sequence reads: CASSDPGQGAGLNYGYTF. The CDR3, as DNA: TGTGCCAGCAGTGACCCGGGACAGGGGGCTGGTCTTAACTATGGCTACACCTTC.